This T cell receptor beta chain is drawn from a study of cytomegalovirus exposure and HLA in healthy donors. Concerning this clone itself: This specimen includes other DNA sequences encoding the same CDR3.

Use of 60 Vbeta and 13 Jbeta primers characterized the PCR. TCRdb keeps only in-frame clones here, not all; method: immunoSEQ multiplex PCR. This table holds 160,000 or so clones, roughly 80% found once. Trimming removed 5 bases from V and 1 base from J, with 5 bases in between. Germline CDR1 and CDR2: MDHEN and SYDVKM. The CDR3 is made up of 12 amino acids. The material sequenced was PBMCs. The J gene is TRBJ1-1, the V gene TRBV28, with D hard to call. This receptor was taken from a woman in her 30s in good health and CMV-seropositive. CDR3 coding DNA: TGTGCCAGCAGTCCCCGGAACACTGAAGCTTTCTTT. Translating it yields CASSPRNTEAFF.